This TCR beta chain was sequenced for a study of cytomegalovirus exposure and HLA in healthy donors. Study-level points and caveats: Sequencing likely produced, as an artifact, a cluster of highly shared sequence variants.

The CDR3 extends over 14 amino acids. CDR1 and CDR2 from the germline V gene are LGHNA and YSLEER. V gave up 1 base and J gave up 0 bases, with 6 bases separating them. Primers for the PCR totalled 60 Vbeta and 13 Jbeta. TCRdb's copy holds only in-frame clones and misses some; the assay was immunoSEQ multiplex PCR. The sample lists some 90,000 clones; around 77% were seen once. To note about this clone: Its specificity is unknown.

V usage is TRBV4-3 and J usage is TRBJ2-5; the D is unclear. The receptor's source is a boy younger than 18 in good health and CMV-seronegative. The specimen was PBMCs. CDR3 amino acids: CASSQGVYQETQYF. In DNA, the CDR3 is TGCGCCAGCAGCCAAGGTGTCTACCAAGAGACCCAGTACTTC.